This TCR beta chain appears in the sequencing data of a study of CD8+ T cells in alopecia areata. Reverse transcription of extracted RNA yielded cDNA, which provided the sequencing template. The assay was immunoSEQ multiplex PCR, and TCRdb's table has in-frame clones only and misses some. The sample includes about 120,000 clones, approximately 38% of them seen just once. Study conclusions and caveats: In scalp samples, resident alphabeta T cells of normal skin are also sequenced. Compared with normal scalp, lesional scalp had higher clonality and more expanded CD8+ clones.

Trimming pared 6 bases from V and 2 bases from J, leaving 13 bases between. CDR1 and CDR2 from the germline V gene are KGHSH and LQKENI. This CDR3 is 15 amino acids long. This clone was seen a few times. Its antigen is currently unknown. Sorting from PBMCs produced CD4+ and CD8+ T cells. This sequence originates from a human donor with alopecia areata. The chain links TRBV18 to TRBJ2-2; the D gene is possibly TRBD1 (5 bases). The sequencing sample was made of CD4+ T cells sorted from blood. The CDR3 loop reads CASSPTELNTGELFF. The CDR3 coding sequence is TGTGCCAGCTCCCCGACAGAGCTAAACACCGGGGAGCTGTTTTTT. Using reference TRBV18 and TRBJ2-2 for the parts outside the CDR3, the full variable domain is NAGVMQNPRHLVRRRGQEARLRCSPMKGHSHVYWYRQLPEEGLKFMVYLQKENIIDESGMPKERFSAEFPKEGPSILRIQQVVRGDSAAYFCASSPTELNTGELFFGEGSRLTVL.